This TCR beta chain derives from a study of identical twins. Turning to this clonotype: Its antigen is unknown.

After template switching added a universal primer site, the resulting cDNA carried unique molecular identifiers. TCRdb reprocessed the 5' RACE reads with MiXCR, giving one entry per CDR3 protein. The data hold roughly 350,000 distinct CDR3 sequences, with 9% observed a single time. Study-wide findings and caveats: A partial confounding effect on zero-insertion analyses could come from invariant MAIT and iNKT cells. Carriage of fewer insertions was seen in abundant cord blood beta clonotypes, whereas memory repertoires showed none.

Trimming pared 0 bases from V and 0 bases from J, leaving 5 bases between. The CDR3 runs 15 residues. CDR1 and CDR2 (germline): SEHNR, FQNEAQ (reference sequence). The sequence was obtained from a woman aged 45 to 65 in good health. Sequenced sample: naive T cells sorted from blood. The V gene is TRBV7-9, the J gene TRBJ2-2; D not certain. This chain's CDR3 is CASSLAVPNTGELFF. The CDR3 bases are TGTGCCAGCAGCTTAGCGGTTCCGAACACCGGGGAGCTGTTTTTT.